A single sample gave rise to the 18 T cell receptor beta chains below, sequenced in a study of Graves' ophthalmopathy and Graves' hyperthyroidism. CDR3 regions of TCR beta were amplified from RNA transcripts. HTBI primers were used in a first-round RT-PCR, which preceded a second-round multiplex PCR. TCRdb re-called the multiplex PCR reads with MiXCR, one entry per CDR3 protein. This table has 300,000 to 350,000 distinct CDR3 sequences, 17% appearing once. Sequencing was carried out using peripheral blood. These TCRs come from an adult man with Graves' ophthalmopathy.

The rearrangement joins TRBV3-1 to TRBJ2-5; a weak D match, TRBD2 (6 bases). Germline-derived CDR1 and CDR2 are LGHDT and YNNKEL (reference sequence). Trimming pared 3 bases from V and 7 bases from J, leaving 18 bases between. The CDR3 contains 15 residues. The CDR3 region is CASSQPSVFTGTQYF. The CDR3 DNA follows: TGTGCCAGCAGCCAGCCTAGCGTCTTCACAGGGACCCAGTACTTC.

This clonotype came up many times. The rearrangement joins TRBV5-1 to TRBJ1-1; no clear D. The CDR3 contains 15 residues. CDR1 SGHRS and CDR2 YFSETQ come from the germline V gene. V lost 4 bases, J lost 4 bases, and 17 bases lay in between. CDR3 region: CASSIKPTVLTEAFF. The CDR3 DNA is TGCGCCAGCAGCATAAAACCGACGGTCCTCACTGAAGCTTTCTTT.

This clonotype was found many times. The CDR3 DNA reads as TGTGCCAGCAGCGTAGGTAGCGAGAAGCAGTACTTC. Its translation: CASSVGSEKQYF. The gene calls are TRBV9 and TRBJ2-7; a possible D gene is TRBD2 (5 bases). The V gene's germline CDR1 is SGDLS and CDR2 YYNGEE. Trimming took 0 bases from V and 8 from J, leaving 9 bases between them. The CDR3 runs to 12 residues.

This clonotype was detected many times. The CDR3 DNA reads as TGTGCCAGCAGTTACCCGCGGGGGGCCGCGAACACTGAAGCTTTCTTT. This sequence encodes CASSYPRGAANTEAFF. This chain joins TRBV6-2 or TRBV6-3 and TRBJ1-1, with D possibly TRBD1 on 6 matching bases. Germline lookup yields CDR1 MNHEY and CDR2 SVGEGT. The CDR3 is 16 residues long. V lost 2 bases and J lost 1, with 14 bases in between.

This clonotype occurred many times. The V gene is TRBV7-9, the J gene TRBJ2-7, with a weak D call TRBD2 (6 bases). The CDR3 is 14 residues long. The germline CDR1 and CDR2 sequences are SEHNR and FQNEAQ (reference sequence). Trimming shortened V by 5 bases and J by 4 bases, and 15 bases separated the two germline ends. The DNA of the CDR3 is TGTGCCAGCAGCCCGGGACTGGCAGGGTACGAGCAGTACTTC. Its translation: CASSPGLAGYEQYF.

This clonotype was counted at least ten times. The gene calls are TRBV6-1 and TRBJ1-5; maybe TRBD1 (6 bases). In germline, CDR1 is MNHNS, CDR2 SASEGT. This CDR3 is 14 amino acids long. Trimming shortened V by 3 bases and J by 2 bases, and 8 bases separated the two germline ends. CDR3: CASSDRGGNQPQHF. CDR3 in DNA: TGTGCCAGCAGTGACAGGGGTGGCAATCAGCCCCAGCATTTT.

In its sample, this clonotype was seen many times. V usage is TRBV6-5 and J usage is TRBJ2-2; TRBD2 might be the D (6 bases). V was clipped by 8 bases and J by 6 bases, with 16 bases between them. This CDR3 spans 14 amino acids. CDR1 is MNHEY, CDR2 SVGAGI, per germline. The CDR3 DNA is TGTGCCAGCGGAGGGCTTAGGTTCTCCGGGGAGCTGTTTTTT. Translation: CASGGLRFSGELFF.

This clonotype was observed many times. The chain recombines TRBV20-1 with TRBJ2-7, with 10 nucleotides matching TRBD1. The CDR3 sequence is 10 residues long. From germline, CDR1 is DFQATT and CDR2 SNEGSKA (reference sequence). The CDR3 spells CSLRDRGLYF. DNA of the CDR3: TGCAGCCTGCGGGACAGGGGCCTGTACTTC.

The sample holds many counts of this clonotype. The CDR3 DNA follows: TGTGCCACACTGGACAGGGTGGGTTCACCCCTCCACTTT. Protein product: CATLDRVGSPLHF. This sequence joins TRBV10-3 and TRBJ1-6; 8 bases map to TRBD1. Looked up from germline, CDR1 is ENHRY and CDR2 is SYGVKD. The CDR3 length is 13 residues. With V trimmed by 10 bases and J by 9 bases, 8 bases remained unmatched.

At least ten counts were recorded for this clonotype. The chain is built from TRBV24-1 and TRBJ2-5; 7 nucleotides align to TRBD2. The CDR3 is 13 residues long. Unmatched junction bases numbered 8, after V lost 7 bases and J lost 7 bases. Germline lookup yields CDR1 KGHDR and CDR2 SFDVKD. CDR3 sequence (DNA): TGTGCCACCAGCATGACAGAGCGGGGGACCCAGTACTTC. Its protein product is CATSMTERGTQYF.

This sequence joins TRBV20-1 and TRBJ2-7; 9 positions match TRBD2. Germline values: CDR1 DFQATT, CDR2 SNEGSKA (reference sequence). Losses at the gene ends were 6 bases for V and 4 bases for J; bases not matched to a gene: 13. The CDR3 contains 15 residues. This CDR3 is CSAPSQPGLAYEQYF. CDR3 nucleotides: TGCAGTGCCCCATCCCAGCCCGGACTAGCGTACGAGCAGTACTTC.

This clonotype turned up a few times. The chain is built from TRBV28 and TRBJ2-7; 15 nucleotides match TRBD2. Trimming removed 4 bases from V and 4 bases from J; junction bases left unmatched: 11. This CDR3 has 18 amino acids. Germline assignment: CDR1 MDHEN and CDR2 SYDVKM. The CDR3 DNA reads as TGTGCCAGCAGTTCACTTATTACCGGGACTAGCGGGAGGTACGAGCAGTACTTC. Protein: CASSSLITGTSGRYEQYF.

This clonotype has ten or more counts. The gene calls are TRBV14 and TRBJ1-3, with D hard to call. V shed 1 base and J shed 2 bases, with 3 bases lying between them. CDR1 and CDR2 from the germline V gene are SGHDN and FVKESK. This CDR3 has 13 amino acids. The CDR3 spells CASSQGAGNTIYF. CDR3 bases: TGTGCCAGCAGCCAAGGGGCTGGAAACACCATATATTTT.

At least ten counts were recorded for this clonotype. The rearrangement joins TRBV20-1 to TRBJ2-7; 9 bases are shared with TRBD2. With V trimmed by 5 bases and J by 2 bases, 7 bases remained unmatched. CDR3 size: 14 residues. Germline V gene data show CDR1 as DFQATT and CDR2 as SNEGSKA (reference sequence). In nucleotides, the CDR3 is TGCAGTGCTTTCCTAGCGGGGCCGACCTACGAGCAGTACTTC. Protein product: CSAFLAGPTYEQYF.

The chain uses TRBV6-2 or TRBV6-3 and TRBJ2-5; TRBD2 matches at 12 bases. The V and J ends lost 5 bases and 5 bases, in that order; junction bases with no gene match: 3. The CDR3 totals 14 residues. Germline V gene data show CDR1 as MNHEY and CDR2 as SVGEGT. The CDR3 is CASSRTSGDETQYF. As DNA, the CDR3 is TGTGCCAGCAGTCGGACTAGCGGGGATGAGACCCAGTACTTC.

CDR3: CASSEPGLAENVQETQYF. CDR3 nucleotide sequence: TGTGCCAGCAGTGAGCCGGGACTAGCGGAAAACGTTCAAGAGACCCAGTACTTC. V gene TRBV11-2 combines with J gene TRBJ2-5; 11 nucleotides match TRBD2. With V trimmed by 6 bases and J by 2 bases, 14 bases remained unmatched. The CDR3 is 18 residues long. Looked up from germline, CDR1 is SGHAT and CDR2 is FQNNGV.

CDR3 residues: CASTRRVKGNTGELFF. For the CDR3, the DNA is TGTGCCAGCACCAGAAGGGTTAAGGGGAACACCGGGGAGCTGTTTTTT. The V gene is TRBV6-2 or TRBV6-3, the J gene TRBJ2-2; D gene ambiguous. CDR3 size: 16 residues. Trimming removed 7 bases from V and 1 base from J, with 16 bases in between. Looked up from germline, CDR1 is MNHEY and CDR2 is SVGEGT.

This clonotype was detected ten times or more. The rearrangement joins TRBV6-2 or TRBV6-3 to TRBJ2-7; D might be TRBD2 (5 bases). The V end was cut by 2 bases, the J end by 2 bases, with 7 bases between. The CDR3 is 13 residues long. The germline CDR1 and CDR2 sequences are MNHEY and SVGEGT. CDR3 protein: CASSYEGTYEQYF. The CDR3 DNA reads as TGTGCCAGCAGTTACGAGGGAACCTACGAGCAGTACTTC.